A selection of T cell receptor beta chains follows, all from one sample in a study of neurological immune-mediated disorders. In TCRdb, the 5' RACE reads were re-called with MiXCR into one record per CDR3 protein. The sample has about 80,000 distinct CDR3 sequences; approximately 6% are singletons. Sequenced input: PBMCs. These receptors were taken from a woman aged 60-70 years with multiple sclerosis. Both conserved end residues are part of each CDR3. The order of the fields is J gene, clone size, CDR3 length, D gene, V gene, CDR3 DNA, CDR3 protein. D genes are given only for firm matches. Size is stated for part of the rows, as once, few or many counts, or as a class when the clone is expanded.

>TRBJ2-7|many|10|.|TRBV6-6
TGTGCCAGCAATTTTCCCGAGCAGTACTTC
CASNFPEQYF
>TRBJ2-4|many|15|.|TRBV20-1
TGCAGTGCTAGAGATGTAATCGGGCAGGCGAACATTCAGTACTTC
CSARDVIGQANIQYF
>TRBJ2-2|many|16|.|TRBV5-1
TGCGCCAGCAGCTTGAGGGGGGGCTGGAACACCGGGGAGCTGTTTTTT
CASSLRGGWNTGELFF
>TRBJ2-7|many|11|.|TRBV5-1
TGCGCCAGCAGCTTGTTGGGGGAGCAGTACTTC
CASSLLGEQYF
>TRBJ2-2|many|14|.|TRBV6-2/TRBV6-3
TGTGCCAGCAGTTTAACAGGGAGTGGCGGGGAGCTGTTTTTT
CASSLTGSGGELFF
>TRBJ2-2|many|17|.|TRBV5-1
TGCGCCAGCAGCTTGGCCCTGACAGTACGCCTTTCCGGGGAGCTGTTTTTT
CASSLALTVRLSGELFF
>TRBJ2-7|many|14|.|TRBV11-1
TGTGCCAGCAGCTTATCCCCCGGGGTCTACGAGCAGTACTTC
CASSLSPGVYEQYF
>TRBJ1-1|.|13|.|TRBV19
TGTGCCAGTAGTATTCGGGTCAACACTGAAGCTTTCTTT
CASSIRVNTEAFF
>TRBJ2-7|many|13|.|TRBV21-1
TGTGCCAGCAGCCCCCCGGGGGTCTACGAGCAGTACTTC
CASSPPGVYEQYF
>TRBJ2-7|medium-sized|16|TRBD1|TRBV5-1
TGCGCCAGCAGCTTGACGCTGGGGACAGGGGGCTACGAGCAGTACTTC
CASSLTLGTGGYEQYF
>TRBJ2-1|many|13|.|TRBV20-1
TGCAGTGCTCCCTCCTTAGGTTACAATGAGCAGTTCTTC
CSAPSLGYNEQFF
>TRBJ2-1|many|16|.|TRBV24-1
TGTGCCACCAGTGATTTAGGGGGGGGCGAATCGAATGAGCAGTTCTTC
CATSDLGGGESNEQFF
>TRBJ1-6|many|16|.|TRBV5-6
TGTGCCAGCAGCTTGGAGCAGAGGACGATGGGATCACCCCTCCACTTT
CASSLEQRTMGSPLHF
>TRBJ2-7|many|15|.|TRBV3-1
TGTGCCAGCAGCCAAGTGTCCTTCCCTTACTACGAGCAGTACTTC
CASSQVSFPYYEQYF
>TRBJ1-5|many|14|.|TRBV10-2
TGCGCCAGCACCCTGGACAGCTTCGGAAAGCCCCAGCATTTT
CASTLDSFGKPQHF
>TRBJ1-6|many|13|.|TRBV18
TGTGCCAGCTCCACAGGGCAGAATTCACCCCTCCACTTT
CASSTGQNSPLHF
>TRBJ2-7|few|14|.|TRBV11-2
TGTGCCAGCAGCTCAGGACTGCCCGGGTGGGAGCAGTACTTC
CASSSGLPGWEQYF
>TRBJ2-6|.|16|.|TRBV14
TGTGCCAGCAGCCAAGACCGTCTAGCTGGGGCCAACGTCCTGACTTTC
CASSQDRLAGANVLTF
>TRBJ1-5|many|16|.|TRBV2
TGTGCCAGCAGTGAAGGCACAGGTCGGGACAATCAGCCCCAGCATTTT
CASSEGTGRDNQPQHF
>TRBJ2-2|many|14|.|TRBV6-1
TGTGCCAGCAGTCGAAAGGGACACACCGGGGAGCTGTTTTTT
CASSRKGHTGELFF
>TRBJ1-4|many|18|.|TRBV9
TGTGCCAGCAGCGTAGATCGCGGGACGCCCGGCGGTGAGGAAAAACTGTTTTTT
CASSVDRGTPGGEEKLFF
>TRBJ2-1|many|14|TRBD2|TRBV20-1
TGCAGTGCTAGACTAGCGGGGGGACATAATGAGCAGTTCTTC
CSARLAGGHNEQFF
>TRBJ2-5|many|18|TRBD2|TRBV20-1
TGCAGTGCTAGATCTGCCTCTAGCGGGGGGGCCGAAAGGGAGACCCAGTACTTC
CSARSASSGGAERETQYF
>TRBJ2-7|.|13|.|TRBV20-1
TGCAGTGCTGAACTTTCCAGTAGCTACGAGCAGTACTTC
CSAELSSSYEQYF
>TRBJ1-4|many|14|TRBD1|TRBV7-8
TGTGCCAGCAGCCGCCCCGGACAGGGTGAAAAACTGTTTTTT
CASSRPGQGEKLFF
>TRBJ2-7|many|15|.|TRBV7-6
TGTGCCAGCAGCTTAGCCCCCGGACGGGGTAACGAGCAGTACTTC
CASSLAPGRGNEQYF
>TRBJ2-3|many|16|.|TRBV5-1
TGCGCCAGCAGCTTCCCTGGGGGGGCTAGCACAGATACGCAGTATTTT
CASSFPGGASTDTQYF
>TRBJ1-2|many|16|.|TRBV4-1
TGCGCCAGCAGCCAAGACCGGGGGGGGTTTAGTTATGGCTACACCTTC
CASSQDRGGFSYGYTF